The sequence of this T cell receptor (beta chain) was determined in a study of shared clonotypes between healthy human individuals. Study information: Three plates were used per donor for CD4 naive, three for CD4 memory, two for CD8 naive and one for CD8 memory. Findings and caveats of the study: Between a few donors, naive CD4 clonotypes were shared at a level of around 5.2%. Sorted-subset samples were not fully sequenced, rarefaction indicated.

Concerning this clone itself: The antigen is unknown.

When replicate PCRs were run on sorted subsets, they used 150 to 250 ng DNA, 30,000 to 35,000 T cell genomes. Profiling relied on immunoSEQ multiplex PCR, and the TCRdb table lists in-frame clones only, not all of them. Found here are about 2.3 million clones, around 90% of them singletons; the top ten hold around 0.4%. V lost 5 bases and J 7 bases, leaving 18 bases between the germline ends. This CDR3 contains 15 residues. Germline assignment: CDR1 SGHTA and CDR2 FQGNSA. The sequencing sample was made of naive CD4+ T cells from PBMCs. As for subset: CD45RA+ positively selected. This chain links TRBV7-2 with TRBJ2-1; maybe TRBD2 (6 bases). The source is a young man in good health. Some clones in this sample may be carry-over from other donors' samples. CDR3 loop: CASSAPGAGWNEQFF. CDR3 DNA sequence: TGTGCCAGCAGCGCCCCGGGAGCGGGCTGGAATGAGCAGTTCTTC.